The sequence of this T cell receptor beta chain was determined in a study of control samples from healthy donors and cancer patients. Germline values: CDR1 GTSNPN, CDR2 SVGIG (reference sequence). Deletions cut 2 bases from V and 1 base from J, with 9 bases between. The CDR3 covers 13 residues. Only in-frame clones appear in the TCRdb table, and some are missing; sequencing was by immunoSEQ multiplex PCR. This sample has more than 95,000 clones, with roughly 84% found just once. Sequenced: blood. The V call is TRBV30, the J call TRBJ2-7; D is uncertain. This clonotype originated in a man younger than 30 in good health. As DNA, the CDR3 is TGTGCCTGGAGTAGAACAGTATCCTACGAGCAGTACTTC. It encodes CAWSRTVSYEQYF.